Listed below are T cell receptor beta chains from one sample, sequenced in a study of blood T cell repertoires in COVID-19. The repertoire was sequenced with immunoSEQ multiplex PCR; TCRdb's copy has only in-frame clones and lacks some. The table records about 150,000 clones, around 85% of them present only once. The material sequenced was peripheral blood. The receptors shown here come from a man in his fifties or sixties with COVID-19, enrolled during active disease. The CDR3 runs from the conserved cysteine through the conserved F or W. D genes are given only for firm matches. A row's size may be missing; if present it is once, few, many or a size class.

V: TRBV7-9
size: .
J: TRBJ1-4
D: .
CDR3: CASSPGTRNGGEKLFF
DNA: TGTGCCAGCAGCCCCGGGACTAGAAATGGGGGAGAAAAACTGTTTTTT

V: TRBV7-2
size: once
J: TRBJ2-1
D: .
CDR3: CASSLGGRMNNEQFF
DNA: TGTGCCAGCAGCTTAGGGGGCCGAATGAACAATGAGCAGTTCTTC

V: TRBV19
size: .
J: TRBJ1-4
D: .
CDR3: CASSREAGERATNEKLFF
DNA: TGTGCCAGTAGTAGAGAGGCAGGGGAGAGGGCAACTAATGAAAAACTGTTTTTT

V: TRBV5-6
size: .
J: TRBJ2-5
D: .
CDR3: CASSFPEGQETQYF
DNA: TGTGCCAGCAGCTTTCCCGAGGGCCAAGAGACCCAGTACTTC

V: TRBV19
size: .
J: TRBJ1-2
D: TRBD1
CDR3: CASSQQGIYGYTF
DNA: TGTGCCAGTAGCCAACAGGGGATCTATGGCTACACCTTC

V: TRBV5-8
size: .
J: TRBJ1-1
D: .
CDR3: CASSSGQNTEAFF
DNA: TGTGCCAGCAGCTCAGGACAGAACACTGAAGCTTTCTTT

V: TRBV5-8
size: .
J: TRBJ1-5
D: TRBD1
CDR3: CASSLGQVLANQPQHF
DNA: TGTGCCAGCAGCCTCGGACAGGTTCTCGCGAATCAGCCCCAGCATTTT

V: TRBV15
size: .
J: TRBJ1-2
D: TRBD1
CDR3: CATSRDGWTGERIYGYTF
DNA: TGTGCCACCAGCAGAGATGGGTGGACAGGGGAGCGGATCTATGGCTACACCTTC

V: TRBV9
size: .
J: TRBJ2-1
D: .
CDR3: CASSDRIYNEQFF
DNA: TGTGCCAGCTCGGACAGAATTTACAATGAGCAGTTCTTC

V: TRBV3-1/TRBV3-2
size: once
J: TRBJ2-5
D: .
CDR3: CASSQVLTETQYF
DNA: TGTGCCAGCAGCCAGGTCCTAACGGAGACCCAGTACTTC

V: TRBV6-2/TRBV6-3
size: .
J: TRBJ2-7
D: TRBD2
CDR3: CASSSSPRPGGINEQYF
DNA: TGTGCCAGCAGTTCGTCCCCTCGACCGGGGGGTATTAACGAGCAGTACTTC

V: TRBV7-8
size: .
J: TRBJ1-2
D: .
CDR3: CASSLAGRLYGYTF
DNA: TGTGCCAGCAGCTTAGCGGGCAGGCTCTATGGCTACACCTTC

V: TRBV18
size: .
J: TRBJ1-5
D: .
CDR3: CASSPGAQVQPQHF
DNA: TGTGCCAGCTCACCGGGGGCACAGGTGCAGCCCCAGCATTTT

V: TRBV27
size: .
J: TRBJ2-5
D: TRBD2
CDR3: CASASWREGRETQYF
DNA: TGTGCCAGCGCAAGCTGGCGGGAGGGCCGGGAGACCCAGTACTTC

V: TRBV29-1
size: .
J: TRBJ2-7
D: .
CDR3: CSARGRESSYEQYF
DNA: TGCAGCGCTAGGGGACGGGAGAGCTCCTACGAGCAGTACTTC

V: TRBV6-2/TRBV6-3
size: few
J: TRBJ1-3
D: .
CDR3: CASSYAGLSGNTIYF
DNA: TGTGCCAGCAGTTATGCAGGCCTCTCTGGAAACACCATATATTTT

V: TRBV27
size: few
J: TRBJ2-1
D: TRBD2
CDR3: CASSLWVTSGRNEQFF
DNA: TGTGCCAGCAGTTTATGGGTGACTAGCGGGAGGAATGAGCAGTTCTTC

V: TRBV28
size: .
J: TRBJ1-1
D: .
CDR3: CASSLALGAGAFF
DNA: TGTGCCAGCAGTTTAGCGCTGGGGGCGGGAGCTTTCTTT

V: TRBV2
size: .
J: TRBJ2-5
D: .
CDR3: CASTLLAQETQYF
DNA: TGTGCCAGCACTCTGCTAGCTCAAGAGACCCAGTACTTC

V: TRBV6-5
size: .
J: TRBJ1-1
D: .
CDR3: CATGTVNTEAFF
DNA: TGTGCTACGGGGACTGTGAACACTGAAGCTTTCTTT

V: TRBV2
size: once
J: TRBJ2-1
D: .
CDR3: CASSPRWMQFF
DNA: TGTGCCAGCAGTCCCAGGTGGATGCAGTTCTTC

V: TRBV6-1
size: .
J: TRBJ1-1
D: .
CDR3: CASSEVPKAFF
DNA: TGTGCCAGCAGTGAAGTACCTAAAGCTTTCTTT

V: TRBV6-5
size: .
J: TRBJ2-1
D: .
CDR3: CASSKATSEADEQFF
DNA: TGTGCCAGCAGTAAGGCTACCTCGGAGGCAGATGAGCAGTTCTTC

V: TRBV12-3/TRBV12-4
size: .
J: TRBJ1-1
D: .
CDR3: CASSPQVSEAFF
DNA: TGTGCCAGCAGTCCACAGGTGAGTGAAGCTTTCTTT

V: TRBV4-1
size: .
J: TRBJ2-7
D: .
CDR3: CASSPSQARSYSSYEQYF
DNA: TGCGCCAGCAGCCCATCCCAAGCGAGAAGTTATAGCTCCTACGAGCAGTACTTC

V: TRBV24-1
size: .
J: TRBJ2-7
D: TRBD2
CDR3: CATSDSRGLAGIAGKQYF
DNA: TGTGCCACCAGTGATTCTCGAGGACTAGCGGGGATAGCTGGCAAGCAGTACTTC

V: TRBV23-1
size: once
J: TRBJ1-1
D: .
CDR3: CASSQSEVFNGTEAFF
DNA: TGCGCCAGCAGTCAATCGGAGGTGTTCAACGGCACTGAAGCTTTCTTT